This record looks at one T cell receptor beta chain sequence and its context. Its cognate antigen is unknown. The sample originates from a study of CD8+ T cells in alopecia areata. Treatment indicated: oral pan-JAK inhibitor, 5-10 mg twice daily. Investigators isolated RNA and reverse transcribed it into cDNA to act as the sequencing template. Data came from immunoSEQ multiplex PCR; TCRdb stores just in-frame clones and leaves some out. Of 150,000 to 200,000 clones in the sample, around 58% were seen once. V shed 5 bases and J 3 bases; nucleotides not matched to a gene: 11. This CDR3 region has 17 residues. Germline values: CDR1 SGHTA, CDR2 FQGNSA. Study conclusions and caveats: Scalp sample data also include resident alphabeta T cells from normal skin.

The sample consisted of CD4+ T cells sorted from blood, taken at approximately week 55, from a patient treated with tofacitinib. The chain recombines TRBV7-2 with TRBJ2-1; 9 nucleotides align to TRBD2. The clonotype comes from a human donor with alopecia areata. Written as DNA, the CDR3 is TGTGCCAGCAGCCCCGCGGGGCGGGGGGGGTACTACAATGAGCAGTTCTTC. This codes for CASSPAGRGGYYNEQFF. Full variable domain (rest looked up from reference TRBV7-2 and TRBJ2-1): GAGVSQSPSNKVTEKGKDVELRCDPISGHTALYWYRQSLGQGLEFLIYFQGNSAPDKSGLPSDRFSAERTGGSVSTLTIQRTQQEDSAVYLCASSPAGRGGYYNEQFFGPGTRLTVL.